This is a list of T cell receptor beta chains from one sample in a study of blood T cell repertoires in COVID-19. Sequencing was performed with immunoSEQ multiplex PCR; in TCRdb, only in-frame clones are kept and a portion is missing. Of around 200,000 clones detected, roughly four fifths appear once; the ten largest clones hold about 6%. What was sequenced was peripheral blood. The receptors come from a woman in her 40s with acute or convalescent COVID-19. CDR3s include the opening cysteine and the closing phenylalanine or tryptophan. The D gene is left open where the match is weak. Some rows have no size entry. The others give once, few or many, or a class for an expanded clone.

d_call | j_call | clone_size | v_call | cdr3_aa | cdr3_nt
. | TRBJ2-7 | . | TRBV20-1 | CSASRAGRSSYEQYF | TGCAGTGCTAGTCGGGCGGGACGGAGCTCCTACGAGCAGTACTTC
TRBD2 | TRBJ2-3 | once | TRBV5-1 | CASSLASGSGTDTQYF | TGCGCCAGCAGTCTGGCTAGCGGGAGCGGCACAGATACGCAGTATTTT
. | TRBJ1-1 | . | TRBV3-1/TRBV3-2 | CASSPRTVRDTEAFF | TGTGCCAGCAGCCCACGGACAGTCAGGGACACTGAAGCTTTCTTT
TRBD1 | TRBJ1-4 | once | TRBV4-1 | CASSQDIGKGGSEKLFF | TGCGCCAGCAGCCAAGATATTGGCAAAGGGGGCAGTGAAAAACTGTTTTTT
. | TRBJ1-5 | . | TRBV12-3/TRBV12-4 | CASSFQGQPQHF | TGTGCCAGCAGTTTTCAGGGACAGCCCCAGCATTTT
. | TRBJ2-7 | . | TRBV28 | CASSPQSAYSEQYF | TGTGCCAGCAGTCCACAATCAGCGTATTCAGAGCAGTACTTC
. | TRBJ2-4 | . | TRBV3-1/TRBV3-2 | CASSQVPKNIQYF | TGTGCCAGCAGCCAAGTCCCTAAAAACATTCAGTACTTC
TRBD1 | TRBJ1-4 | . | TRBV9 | CASSASTGGFEKLFF | TGTGCCAGCAGCGCGTCGACAGGGGGCTTTGAAAAACTGTTTTTT
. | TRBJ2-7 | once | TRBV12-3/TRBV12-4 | CASRPTGIHEQYF | TGTGCCAGCAGACCCACAGGGATCCACGAGCAGTACTTC
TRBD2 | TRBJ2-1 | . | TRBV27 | CASTLAGANNEQFF | TGTGCCAGCACATTAGCGGGGGCTAACAATGAGCAGTTCTTC
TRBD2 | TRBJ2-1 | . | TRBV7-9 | CASSPSGLTNEQFF | TGTGCCAGCAGCCCTAGCGGGTTAACGAATGAGCAGTTCTTC
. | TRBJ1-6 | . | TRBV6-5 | CASSYIAGAGNSPLHF | TGTGCCAGCAGTTACATTGCAGGGGCTGGGAATTCACCCCTCCACTTT
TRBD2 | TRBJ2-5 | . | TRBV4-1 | CASRHLAEETQYF | TGCGCCAGCAGACATCTAGCGGAAGAGACCCAGTACTTC
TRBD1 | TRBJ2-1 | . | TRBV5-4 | CASSPPPGTGGYNEQFF | TGTGCCAGCAGCCCTCCCCCAGGGACAGGGGGCTACAATGAGCAGTTCTTC
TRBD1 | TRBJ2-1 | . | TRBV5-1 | CASIPGQGVHEQFF | TGCGCCAGCATCCCGGGACAGGGGGTCCATGAGCAGTTCTTC
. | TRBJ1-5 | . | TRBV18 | CASSYGGNQPQHF | TGTGCCAGCTCATACGGGGGCAATCAGCCCCAGCATTTT
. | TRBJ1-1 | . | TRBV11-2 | CASSLTGMNTEAFF | TGTGCCAGCAGCTTAACAGGCATGAACACTGAAGCTTTCTTT
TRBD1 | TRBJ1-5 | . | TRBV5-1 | CASSLEGQGTPREKQPQHF | TGCGCCAGCAGCTTGGAAGGACAGGGGACCCCAAGGGAGAAACAGCCCCAGCATTTT
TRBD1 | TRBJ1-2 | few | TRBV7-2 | CASSLVFGTGRSGYTF | TGTGCCAGCAGCTTAGTATTTGGGACAGGGCGCTCTGGCTACACCTTC
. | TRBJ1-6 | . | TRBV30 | CAWSVTRDRLYNSPLHF | TGTGCCTGGAGTGTAACCCGAGACAGGCTCTATAATTCACCCCTCCACTTT
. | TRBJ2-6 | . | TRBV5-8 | CASSLAVAAGANVLTF | TGTGCCAGCAGCTTGGCCGTTGCGGCTGGGGCCAACGTCCTGACTTTC
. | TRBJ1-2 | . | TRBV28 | CASSFEGSRNGYTF | TGTGCCAGCAGTTTCGAGGGAAGCCGAAATGGCTACACCTTC
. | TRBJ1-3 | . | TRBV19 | CASRTAGGGFGNTIYF | TGTGCCAGCCGAACCGCCGGCGGGGGATTTGGAAACACCATATATTTT
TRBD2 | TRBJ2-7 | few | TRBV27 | CASSLRLGGGRDYEQYF | TGTGCCAGCAGTTTAAGACTTGGCGGGGGGAGAGATTACGAGCAGTACTTC
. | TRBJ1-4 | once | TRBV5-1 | CASSLGSSLANEKLFF | TGCGCCAGCAGCTTGGGTTCCTCACTTGCTAATGAAAAACTGTTTTTT
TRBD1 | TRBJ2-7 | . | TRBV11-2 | CASSGRDRTYEQYF | TGTGCCAGCAGCGGCCGGGACAGGACCTACGAGCAGTACTTC
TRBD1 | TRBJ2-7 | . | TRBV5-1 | CASSAGTVSYEQYF | TGCGCCAGCAGCGCCGGGACAGTCTCCTACGAGCAGTACTTC
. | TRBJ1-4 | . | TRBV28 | CASSLGGTGEKLFF | TGTGCCAGCAGTTTGGGGGGGACCGGTGAAAAACTGTTTTTT
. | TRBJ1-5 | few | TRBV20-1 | CSASPPVQDGNQPQHF | TGCAGTGCTAGTCCCCCAGTACAGGACGGCAATCAGCCCCAGCATTTT
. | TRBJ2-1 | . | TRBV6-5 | CASSPQGGYNEQFF | TGTGCCAGCAGTCCGCAGGGAGGCTACAATGAGCAGTTCTTC
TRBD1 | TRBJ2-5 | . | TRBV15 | CATSKRDRQETQYF | TGTGCCACCAGCAAAAGGGACAGACAAGAGACCCAGTACTTC
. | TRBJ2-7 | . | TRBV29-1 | CSATGPNWSSYEQYF | TGCAGCGCCACAGGCCCCAATTGGAGCTCCTACGAGCAGTACTTC
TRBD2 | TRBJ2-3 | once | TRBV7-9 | CASSREGSTDTQYF | TGTGCCAGCAGCCGGGAGGGGAGCACAGATACGCAGTATTTT
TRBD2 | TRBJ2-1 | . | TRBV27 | CATQGLAGLNEQFF | TGTGCCACCCAGGGACTAGCGGGACTTAATGAGCAGTTCTTC
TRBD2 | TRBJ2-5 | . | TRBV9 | CASSVGSLAGPETQYF | TGTGCCAGCAGCGTAGGATCACTAGCGGGGCCAGAGACCCAGTACTTC